The sequence of this T cell receptor (beta chain) was determined in a study of neurological immune-mediated disorders. Trimming removed 5 bases from V and 0 bases from J, with 23 bases in between. Germline V gene sequence: CDR1 MDHEN, CDR2 SYDVKM. The CDR3 length is 19 residues. 2 million PBMCs stored at -80 C were the source of the unsorted libraries. TCRdb re-called the 5' RACE reads through MiXCR, storing one row per CDR3 protein. The top ten clones hold over 4% of a sample with about 24,000 distinct CDR3 sequences, about 6.7% of them seen once. This clonotype was recorded many times. The origin of this receptor is a woman aged 40 to 50 in good health. Sample: PBMCs. The genes are TRBV28 and TRBJ1-5; D gene unclear. The CDR3 region is CASSPSSFWEGYSNQPQHF. The CDR3 DNA reads as TGTGCCAGCAGTCCGTCATCATTCTGGGAGGGTTATAGCAATCAGCCCCAGCATTTT.